These 2 T cell receptor beta chains originate from one sample sequenced in a study of blood T cells in healthy people across ages. The use of a sample-barcoded 5' primer and a J-beta primer mix characterized a second PCR of roughly 7 to 11 cycles. A single record per CDR3 protein comes from TCRdb applying MiXCR to the 5' RACE reads. The sample has roughly 830,000 distinct CDR3 sequences, 62% seen once. The sequenced material came from blood. These receptors all come from a man aged 25-45 years in good health.

This chain links TRBV28 with TRBJ2-1; D uncertain. This CDR3 is 13 amino acids long. CDR1 is MDHEN and CDR2 is SYDVKM in the germline V gene. V was pared by 3 bases and J by 8 bases, with 11 bases between. The CDR3 sequence is CASSFINWDEQFF. CDR3 nucleotides: TGTGCCAGCAGTTTTATCAATTGGGATGAGCAGTTCTTC.

The V gene is TRBV14, the J gene TRBJ2-5; 7 bases agree with TRBD2. V gave up 2 bases and J gave up 5 bases; unmatched junction bases: 5. Germline-derived CDR1 and CDR2 are SGHDN and FVKESK. This CDR3 is 14 amino acids long. The CDR3 loop is CASSQPWGGETQYF. The CDR3, as DNA: TGTGCCAGCAGCCAACCTTGGGGGGGGGAGACCCAGTACTTC.